The 25 T cell receptor beta chains below come from one sample, sequenced in a study of TIL therapy for anti-PD-1-resistant metastatic lung cancer (dated by TCRdb to the early 2020s). Sample time point, as interpreted from the label and publication: pre-treatment sample, taken before nivolumab and TIL therapy. Using bias-controlled multiplex PCR with the immunoSEQ v3 hsTCRB kit, the TCR beta CDR3 regions were amplified from genomic DNA. TCRdb limited this immuneACCESS table to in-frame rearrangements with V and J called. A share of clones is missing; checked studies link under half to unresolved V genes, and the rest is unexplained. The sample profile shows 36,000 or so clones; over 70% of them were found once. Jointly, the top ten make up roughly 5.7% of the sample. The sample here was blood, taken at baseline. Source of these receptors: a person aged 25-85 years with non-small cell lung cancer.

This chain joins TRBV14 and TRBJ2-7; tentative D call: TRBD2 (6 bases). The CDR3 has 15 residues. Germline loops: CDR1 SGHDN, CDR2 FVKESK. Deletions cut 1 base from V and 0 bases from J, with 10 bases between. CDR3 region: CASSQGSGFSYEQYF. The CDR3 region has the DNA TGTGCCAGCAGCCAAGGTAGCGGATTCTCCTACGAGCAGTACTTC.

This clone was detected only once. V usage is TRBV19 and J usage is TRBJ2-3, with TRBD1 identical over 9 bases. The trim removed 3 bases at V and 5 bases at J, leaving 6 bases unmatched. The germline gives CDR1 LNHDA, CDR2 SQIVND (reference sequence). CDR3 size: 15 residues. Written as DNA, the CDR3 is TGTGCCAGTAGTATCCGGACAGGGGAGGTAGATACGCAGTATTTT. Its protein is CASSIRTGEVDTQYF.

The V gene is TRBV7-2, the J gene TRBJ2-2, with TRBD2 identical over 11 bases. With 2 bases clipped from V and 1 base from J, the junction kept 6 bases outside the gene matches. Germline lookup yields CDR1 SGHTA and CDR2 FQGNSA. The CDR3 runs 18 residues. The CDR3 DNA sequence: TGTGCCAGCAGCTTATACTTTCTAGCGGGGGGGAACACCGGGGAGCTGTTTTTT. This sequence encodes CASSLYFLAGGNTGELFF.

CDR3 protein: CASRGTGPPYLFF. DNA of the CDR3: TGTGCCAGCAGGGGGACAGGGCCCCCTTACCTGTTCTTC. The rearrangement uses TRBV2 and TRBJ2-1, with TRBD1 matching 9 bases. This CDR3 has 13 residues. CDR1 is SNHLY and CDR2 is FYNNEI in the germline V gene. Trimming removed 6 bases from V and 15 bases from J; junction bases left unmatched: 12.

This chain joins TRBV7-3 and TRBJ1-6; D remains unclear. V was shortened by 0 bases and J by 5 bases, with 2 bases between the two germline ends. The CDR3 consists of 13 residues. Germline loops: CDR1 SGHTA, CDR2 FQGTGA. The DNA of the CDR3 is TGTGCCAGCAGCTTAACGAATAATTCACCCCTCCACTTT. Its translation is CASSLTNNSPLHF.

This clone was detected only once. The chain has TRBV5-6 and TRBJ1-2; 7 bases agree with TRBD1. CDR1 SGHDT and CDR2 YYEEEE come from the germline V gene. With V trimmed by 4 bases and J by 5 bases, 8 bases remained unmatched. CDR3 size: 14 residues. CDR3 DNA sequence: TGTGCCAGCAGCGCAAGAACAGGGGAGTATGGCTACACCTTC. Its protein product is CASSARTGEYGYTF.

This clone has just a few counts. The chain couples TRBV7-9 to TRBJ2-7; D ambiguous. Germline V gene sequence: CDR1 SEHNR, CDR2 FQNEAQ (reference sequence). This CDR3 has 16 amino acids. Deletions cut 1 base from V and 6 bases from J, with 19 bases between. Written as DNA, the CDR3 is TGTGCCAGCAGCTTAGAGGGTTGGCGGCCAGATGGCGAGCAGTACTTC. Translating gives CASSLEGWRPDGEQYF.

The chain employs TRBV19 and TRBJ1-5; TRBD1 aligns across 7 bases. Germline trimming cut 10 bases from V and 5 bases from J; bases unmatched to any gene: 8. There are 13 residues in the CDR3. CDR1 is LNHDA and CDR2 is SQIVND in the germline V gene (reference sequence). The CDR3 reads CATEGQPHQPQHF. CDR3 bases: TGTGCCACCGAGGGACAGCCCCATCAGCCCCAGCATTTT.

The rearrangement uses TRBV7-9 and TRBJ2-2; D not resolved. From germline, CDR1 is SEHNR and CDR2 FQNEAQ (reference sequence). The CDR3 extends over 13 amino acids. Trimming took 5 bases from V and 7 from J, leaving 11 bases between them. The CDR3 region has the DNA TGTGCCAGCAGCCCCCTCCCGGGCGGGGAGCTGTTTTTT. It specifies CASSPLPGGELFF.

CDR3 in amino acids: CASSPGRGAGSYEQYF. In nucleotides, the CDR3 is TGTGCCAGCAGCCCCGGTCGAGGGGCTGGCTCCTACGAGCAGTACTTC. The genes are TRBV11-3 and TRBJ2-7; possibly TRBD1 or TRBD2 for D (5 bases each). The CDR3 extends over 16 amino acids. V lost 5 bases and J 0 bases, leaving 17 bases between the germline ends. CDR1 SGHNT and CDR2 YENEEA come from the germline V gene.

The chain links TRBV7-9 to TRBJ2-7; tentative D call: TRBD1 (5 bases). V was pared by 5 bases and J by 2 bases, with 13 bases between. CDR3 length: 14 amino acids. Germline CDR1 SEHNR, CDR2 FQNEAQ (reference sequence). The CDR3 sequence: CASSPSAGPYEQYF. The CDR3 DNA reads TGTGCCAGCAGCCCCTCCGCAGGGCCCTACGAGCAGTACTTC.

The J gene is TRBJ2-6, the V gene TRBV6-4; D is uncertain. The CDR3 has 15 residues. Germline loops: CDR1 MRHNA, CDR2 SNTAGT. V was trimmed by 2 bases and J by 3 bases, leaving 8 bases between them. CDR3 residues: CASSDLPGGANVLTF. Here the CDR3 DNA reads TGTGCCAGCAGTGACCTCCCAGGTGGGGCCAACGTCCTGACTTTC.

This clone was seen once. V usage is TRBV11-3 and J usage is TRBJ2-1, with TRBD2 matching 7 bases. V shed 1 base, J shed 4 bases, and the junction held 7 bases outside the gene matches. The CDR3 has 16 residues. Per the germline V gene, CDR1 is SGHNT and CDR2 is YENEEA. The CDR3 coding sequence is TGTGCCAGCAGCTTAGTTACGGGAGGCAGGTACAATGAGCAGTTCTTC. Amino acids: CASSLVTGGRYNEQFF.

The V call is TRBV11-2, the J call TRBJ1-3, with D uncertain. V lost 2 bases to trimming and J lost 0 bases, with 20 bases between them. Germline lookup yields CDR1 SGHAT and CDR2 FQNNGV. The CDR3 runs to 19 residues. CDR3 nucleotide sequence: TGTGCCAGCAGCTTAAAAGGGCAAAAAAGGTGGGACTCTGGAAACACCATATATTTT. Translating it yields CASSLKGQKRWDSGNTIYF. Supplemented by reference TRBV11-2 and TRBJ1-3, the full variable domain reads EAGVAQSPRYKIIEKRQSVAFWCNPISGHATLYWYQQILGQGPKLLIQFQNNGVVDDSQLPKDRFSAERLKGVDSTLKIQPAKLEDSAVYLCASSLKGQKRWDSGNTIYFGEGSWLTVV.

The chain couples TRBV7-2 to TRBJ2-3; 9 nucleotides agree with TRBD1. Germline V gene sequence: CDR1 SGHTA, CDR2 FQGNSA. Trimming removed 3 bases from V and 4 bases from J; junction bases left unmatched: 5. The CDR3 runs 15 residues. This CDR3 is CASSLGDRDPDTQYF. CDR3 in DNA: TGTGCCAGCAGCTTGGGGGACAGGGACCCAGATACGCAGTATTTT.

The chain recombines TRBV6-1 with TRBJ2-7; possible D gene TRBD2, 5 bases. The CDR3 loop spans 15 amino acids. The V gene's germline CDR1 is MNHNS and CDR2 SASEGT. The V end lost 2 bases, the J end lost 4 bases, and 15 bases lay between the germline ends. The CDR3 protein is CASSEMWAGGYEQYF. The CDR3 nucleotides read TGTGCCAGCAGTGAAATGTGGGCGGGCGGGTACGAGCAGTACTTC.

V usage is TRBV4-2 and J usage is TRBJ2-5, with 8 bases fitting TRBD1. V was clipped by 1 base and J by 5 bases; unmatched bases: 6. CDR3 length: 15 residues. Germline assignment: CDR1 LGHNA and CDR2 YNFKEQ. The CDR3 coding sequence is TGTGCCAGCAGCCAAGTCAGGGGGCAGTTCGAGACCCAGTACTTC. This encodes CASSQVRGQFETQYF.

The chain is built from TRBV29-1 and TRBJ2-6; D possibly corresponds to TRBD1 (6 bases). The CDR3 covers 15 residues. Germline CDR1 reads SQVTM; CDR2 reads ANQGSEA. V was shortened by 7 bases and J by 2 bases, with 15 bases between the two germline ends. CDR3: CSATGSSAGANVLTF. CDR3 DNA: TGCAGCGCTACAGGGTCCTCCGCTGGGGCCAACGTCCTGACTTTC. Full variable domain (rest looked up from reference TRBV29-1 and TRBJ2-6): SAVISQKPSRDICQRGTSLTIQCQVDSQVTMMFWYRQQPGQSLTLIATANQGSEATYESGFVIDKFPISRPNLTFSTLTVSNMSPEDSSIYLCSATGSSAGANVLTFGAGSRLTVL.

This chain connects TRBV20-1 to TRBJ2-5; a weak D match, TRBD1 (5 bases). This CDR3 spans 11 amino acids. Germline assignment: CDR1 DFQATT and CDR2 SNEGSKA (reference sequence). V gave up 3 bases and J gave up 4 bases, with 6 bases separating them. The CDR3 nucleotides read TGCAGTGCTAGTCAGGGAGAGACCCAGTACTTC. Translated: CSASQGETQYF.

CDR3 amino acids: CASSSPGQGASGANVLTF. The CDR3 DNA follows: TGTGCCAGCAGCTCACCGGGACAGGGGGCATCTGGGGCCAACGTCCTGACTTTC. V gene TRBV5-4 combines with J gene TRBJ2-6; TRBD1 matches 12 bases. Germline V gene sequence: CDR1 SGHNT, CDR2 YYREEE (reference sequence). Unmatched junction bases numbered 5, after V lost 3 bases and J lost 1 base. The CDR3 runs to 18 residues.

This chain links TRBV11-2 with TRBJ2-2; D remains unclear. Germline-derived CDR1 and CDR2 are SGHAT and FQNNGV. The CDR3 covers 12 residues. V was shortened by 1 base and J by 10 bases, with 7 bases between the two germline ends. CDR3 nucleotides: TGTGCCAGCAGCTTAGTCGGGCAGGAGCTGTTTTTT. Encoded protein: CASSLVGQELFF.

This CDR3 reads CASSVEVWEPNNEQFF. CDR3 nucleotides: TGTGCCAGCAGCGTAGAAGTATGGGAACCGAACAATGAGCAGTTCTTC. The V gene is TRBV9, the J gene TRBJ2-1; unclear D gene. Germline lookup yields CDR1 SGDLS and CDR2 YYNGEE. The CDR3 loop spans 16 amino acids. The V gene lost 0 bases and the J gene lost 5 bases, with 15 bases spanning the gap. Filled out from reference TRBV9 and TRBJ2-1, the complete variable domain reads DSGVTQTPKHLITATGQRVTLRCSPRSGDLSVYWYQQSLDQGLQFLIQYYNGEERAKGNILERFSAQQFPDLHSELNLSSLELGDSALYFCASSVEVWEPNNEQFFGPGTRLTVL.

The CDR3 bases are TGCGCCAGCAGCTTGGTGGGATCACAAGGCTACGAGCAGTACTTC. Translation gives CASSLVGSQGYEQYF. This rearrangement joins TRBV5-1 to TRBJ2-7; D unclear. CDR3 length equals 15 residues. The V and J ends lost 0 bases and 3 bases respectively, with 13 bases between them. Germline V gives CDR1 SGHRS, CDR2 YFSETQ.

This clone was counted a single time. The chain employs TRBV19 and TRBJ1-6, with D unresolved. Germline V gives CDR1 LNHDA, CDR2 SQIVND (reference sequence). V lost 7 bases and J 0 bases, leaving 10 bases between the germline ends. CDR3 length: 15 amino acids. The CDR3 here is CASNEGSSYNSPLHF. For the CDR3, the DNA is TGTGCCAGTAATGAAGGTAGCTCCTATAATTCACCCCTCCACTTT.

This clone was seen only a few times. This chain links TRBV29-1 with TRBJ1-2; D perhaps matches TRBD1 (6 bases). This CDR3 is built from 15 residues. Germline V lookup: CDR1 SQVTM, CDR2 ANQGSEA. V shed 4 bases and J shed 2 bases, with 17 bases lying between them. CDR3 nucleotide sequence: TGCAGCGTTGGGACGAAAGGAGGGGGGAACTATGGCTACACCTTC. Translating it yields CSVGTKGGGNYGYTF.